This TCR beta chain was found in a study of blood T cell repertoires in COVID-19. For the study at large: PBMCs, B-cell-depleted T cells, or T cells were the source of the cDNA or gDNA that made up the material.

Trimming took off 2 bases at V and 6 bases at J, with 13 bases between the two ends. CDR1 and CDR2 from the germline V gene are MNHNS and SASEGT. The CDR3 consists of 15 residues. Original analysis: Estimation of nucleated cell counts was performed using reference gene primer amplification. TCRdb's copy holds only in-frame clones and misses some; the assay was immunoSEQ multiplex PCR. The DNA gave D and trimming, while V, J and clone size come from that table. The data hold 30,000 to 35,000 clones, with more than 75% observed a single time. The TCR comes from a man older than 75 with active COVID-19. The chain has TRBV6-1 and TRBJ1-4, with a tentative D call TRBD1 (5 bases). Sequencing used peripheral blood. CDR3 coding DNA: TGTGCCAGCAGTGAAACATCAGGGTGGGATGAAAAACTGTTTTTT. Encoded protein: CASSETSGWDEKLFF.